Below are 32 T cell receptor beta chains sequenced from a single sample in a study of T cell responses to AZD1222 COVID-19 vaccine. Sequenced by immunoSEQ multiplex PCR; TCRdb stores in-frame clones only, minus some. The sample gives tens of thousands of clones, approximately 87% of which show up once; approximately 25% is in the top ten. This specimen was peripheral blood, taken 28 days after the second AZD1222 dose. The source of these receptors is an adult who received the AZD1222 COVID-19 vaccine.

CDR3 in DNA: TGTGCCATCAGTTCAAGGGGGGACAGCCTTAATCAGCCCCAGCATTTT. Encoded protein: CAISSRGDSLNQPQHF. This chain uses TRBV10-3 with TRBJ1-5, with 7 bases fitting TRBD1. The germline V gene has CDR1 ENHRY and CDR2 SYGVKD. V was clipped by 5 bases and J by 4 bases; unmatched bases: 11. The CDR3 consists of 16 residues.

In this sample, this clone turned up many times. V and J are TRBV20-1 and TRBJ1-2; D remains unclear. Germline lookup yields CDR1 DFQATT and CDR2 SNEGSKA (reference sequence). The CDR3 has 11 residues. V was cut by 4 bases and J by 6 bases, with 9 bases left in between. The CDR3 reads CSAIEGHGYTF. For the CDR3, the DNA is TGCAGTGCTATAGAAGGGCATGGCTACACCTTC.

The chain carries TRBV19 and TRBJ1-1, with a possible D match to TRBD1 (5 bases). Germline loops: CDR1 LNHDA, CDR2 SQIVND (reference sequence). Trimming took off 7 bases at V and 8 bases at J, with 17 bases between the two ends. The CDR3 runs to 13 residues. CDR3: CASIRQRGTEAFF. The CDR3 bases are TGTGCCAGTATAAGGCAACGGGGCACAGAAGCTTTCTTT.

The V call is TRBV10-3, the J call TRBJ2-7; TRBD1 aligns across 9 bases. The ends lost 10 bases at V and 5 bases at J; junction bases unmatched: 3. The germline V gene encodes CDR1 ENHRY and CDR2 SYGVKD. This CDR3 has 11 residues. CDR3 sequence: CATDRGNEQYF. The CDR3 DNA is TGTGCCACTGACAGGGGGAACGAGCAGTACTTC.

This clone came up a few times. The chain combines TRBV9 with TRBJ2-3; the match to TRBD2 covers 7 bases. This CDR3 region has 17 residues. Germline-derived CDR1 and CDR2 are SGDLS and YYNGEE. V shed 0 bases, J shed 0 bases, and the junction held 7 bases outside the gene matches. The CDR3 coding sequence is TGTGCCAGCAGCGTAGGGTGGGGGGGACCTAGCACAGATACGCAGTATTTT. It is translated as CASSVGWGGPSTDTQYF.

This chain uses TRBV11-2 with TRBJ1-3; tentatively, D is TRBD1 (5 bases). CDR3 length equals 15 residues. With 1 base removed from V and 1 base from J, the gap between germline ends came to 8 bases. Germline CDR1 is SGHAT and CDR2 is FQNNGV. The CDR3 nucleotides are TGTGCCAGCAGCTTAGCGGGGACTTCTGGAAACACCATATATTTT. Translating it yields CASSLAGTSGNTIYF. The full variable domain, its missing parts supplied by reference TRBV11-2 and TRBJ1-3, is EAGVAQSPRYKIIEKRQSVAFWCNPISGHATLYWYQQILGQGPKLLIQFQNNGVVDDSQLPKDRFSAERLKGVDSTLKIQPAKLEDSAVYLCASSLAGTSGNTIYFGEGSWLTVV.

V usage is TRBV9 and J usage is TRBJ1-2; D not certain. CDR3 size: 15 residues. With 3 bases removed from V and 8 bases from J, the gap between germline ends came to 20 bases. Germline CDR1 SGDLS, CDR2 YYNGEE. CDR3 coding DNA: TGTGCCAGCAGCGGCGCTCTGGTCAGTAGGAGCGGCTACACCTTC. It specifies CASSGALVSRSGYTF.

This chain connects TRBV19 to TRBJ2-7; 10 bases line up with TRBD1. The J segment lost 1 base and the V segment lost 6 bases, leaving 6 bases of the junction unmatched. Germline CDR1 and CDR2: LNHDA and SQIVND (reference sequence). The CDR3 runs to 15 residues. The CDR3 DNA follows: TGTGCCAGTAGCCCCGGGGGACAGGGGTCCTACGAGCAGTACTTC. Translating it yields CASSPGGQGSYEQYF.

V and J are TRBV29-1 and TRBJ1-3, with a possible D match to TRBD1 (5 bases). The CDR3 runs to 14 residues. From germline, CDR1 is SQVTM and CDR2 ANQGSEA. The V and J ends lost 5 bases and 0 bases respectively, with 11 bases between them. CDR3 protein: CSVLQEFSGNTIYF. CDR3 coding DNA: TGCAGCGTTCTACAGGAGTTCTCTGGAAACACCATATATTTT.

V is TRBV4-1 and J is TRBJ2-7; 9 bases are a match to TRBD2. The CDR3 is made up of 15 amino acids. V lost 1 base, J lost 4 bases, and 5 bases stayed unmatched. Germline CDR1 reads MGHRA; CDR2 reads YSYEKL. The CDR3 here is CASSQGGGGAYEQYF. The CDR3 region has the DNA TGCGCCAGCAGCCAAGGCGGCGGGGGGGCGTACGAGCAGTACTTC.

This clone was observed at least ten times. The chain is built from TRBV6-5 and TRBJ2-7, with TRBD2 as a possible D gene (5 bases). Germline V gives CDR1 MNHEY, CDR2 SVGAGI. The V gene lost 8 bases and the J gene lost 3 bases, with 11 bases spanning the gap. The CDR3 is 12 residues long. CDR3 loop: CASDYQSYEQYF. In DNA, the CDR3 is TGTGCCAGCGACTACCAGAGCTACGAGCAGTACTTC.

V and J are TRBV12-3 or TRBV12-4 and TRBJ2-1, with D unclear. The CDR3 covers 13 residues. V lost 7 bases, J lost 10 bases, and 17 bases lay in between. This chain's CDR3 is CASTTDGIGEQFF. CDR3 DNA sequence: TGTGCCAGCACTACGGACGGTATTGGGGAGCAGTTCTTC.

The J gene is TRBJ2-3, the V gene TRBV5-1, with D unclear. CDR1 SGHRS and CDR2 YFSETQ come from the germline V gene. The CDR3 runs to 12 residues. V was cut by 9 bases and J by 6 bases, with 14 bases left in between. CDR3 nucleotide sequence: TGCGCCACCGGTAATAGTAAGGATACGCAGTATTTT. Its translation: CATGNSKDTQYF.

The J gene is TRBJ2-7, the V gene TRBV6-5; D might be TRBD1 (5 bases). The CDR3 covers 13 residues. Trimming took off 2 bases at V and 4 bases at J, with 9 bases between the two ends. Germline V gene sequence: CDR1 MNHEY, CDR2 SVGAGI. The CDR3 protein is CASSYAQGYEQYF. The CDR3 DNA reads as TGTGCCAGCAGTTACGCGCAGGGTTACGAGCAGTACTTC.

Turning to this clone: In the same sample, other DNA sequences code for this CDR3. The CDR3 reads CASSRDYREQFF. CDR3 sequence (DNA): TGTGCCAGCAGCCGCGATTACAGAGAGCAGTTCTTC. The V gene is TRBV7-9, the J gene TRBJ2-1, with D uncertain. Germline V gives CDR1 SEHNR, CDR2 FQNEAQ (reference sequence). V lost 5 bases and J 10 bases, leaving 12 bases between the germline ends. The CDR3 consists of 12 residues.

The chain joins TRBV6-5 to TRBJ2-7; TRBD1 matches at 8 bases. Germline values: CDR1 MNHEY, CDR2 SVGAGI. The CDR3 consists of 12 residues. Losses at the gene ends were 6 bases for V and 4 bases for J; bases not matched to a gene: 2. The CDR3 sequence is CASSRQGYEQYF. The CDR3, as DNA: TGTGCCAGCAGCCGACAGGGGTACGAGCAGTACTTC.

In this sample, this clone turned up once. This chain links TRBV6-5 with TRBJ2-3; a possible D gene is TRBD2 (5 bases). The CDR3 contains 11 residues. Germline V gene lookup returns CDR1 MNHEY and CDR2 SVGAGI. The germline V and J ends were trimmed by 7 bases and 5 bases, with 7 bases remaining between them. DNA of the CDR3: TGTGCCAGCAAACGGGGAGATACGCAGTATTTT. Amino acid sequence: CASKRGDTQYF.

This chain uses TRBV5-1 with TRBJ2-1; D is ambiguous. Deletions cut 2 bases from V and 4 bases from J, with 10 bases between. Per germline, CDR1 SGHRS and CDR2 YFSETQ. The CDR3 runs 14 residues. DNA of the CDR3: TGCGCCAGCAGCTTTGCGGTGACATACAATGAGCAGTTCTTC. Translating gives CASSFAVTYNEQFF.

This rearrangement joins TRBV5-1 to TRBJ2-1; D may be TRBD1 (6 bases). Germline assignment: CDR1 SGHRS and CDR2 YFSETQ. There are 16 residues in the CDR3. The V and J ends lost 0 bases and 0 bases respectively, with 10 bases between them. CDR3 residues: CASSLVGGSSYNEQFF. In DNA, the CDR3 is TGCGCCAGCAGCTTGGTAGGGGGAAGCTCCTACAATGAGCAGTTCTTC. Combining the CDR3 with reference TRBV5-1 and TRBJ2-1 gives the whole variable domain KAGVTQTPRYLIKTRGQQVTLSCSPISGHRSVSWYQQTPGQGLQFLFEYFSETQRNKGNFPGRFSGRQFSNSRSEMNVSTLELGDSALYLCASSLVGGSSYNEQFFGPGTRLTVL.

The CDR3 region is CASKVASGRRNGELFF. The CDR3 nucleotides are TGTGCCAGTAAGGTGGCGAGCGGGAGAAGGAACGGGGAGCTGTTTTTT. The rearrangement uses TRBV19 and TRBJ2-2; 8 bases align to TRBD2. Germline assignment: CDR1 LNHDA and CDR2 SQIVND (reference sequence). After removal of 7 bases from V and 7 bases from J, the junction contained 14 bases not matched to a gene. This CDR3 contains 16 residues. The full variable domain, completed using reference TRBV19 and TRBJ2-2, is DGGITQSPKYLFRKEGQNVTLSCEQNLNHDAMYWYRQDPGQGLRLIYYSQIVNDFQKGDIAEGYSVSREKKESFPLTVTSAQKNPTAFYLCASKVASGRRNGELFFGEGSRLTVL.

The V and J genes are TRBV7-9 and TRBJ1-2, with 9 nucleotides matching TRBD1. Germline V lookup: CDR1 SEHNR, CDR2 FQNEAQ (reference sequence). Trimming cost V 0 bases and J 4 bases; bases outside gene matches: 6. This CDR3 spans 16 amino acids. The CDR3 bases are TGTGCCAGCAGCTTAGCTGACAGGGGGTTCACCTATGGCTACACCTTC. It encodes CASSLADRGFTYGYTF.

J is TRBJ1-1 and V is TRBV12-3 or TRBV12-4, with D hard to call. CDR3 size: 13 residues. Trimming stripped 2 bases from V and 11 bases from J, with 15 bases between. The CDR3: CASSLSEIGRAFF. In DNA, the CDR3 is TGTGCCAGCAGTTTATCGGAGATTGGAAGGGCTTTCTTT.

Note on this clone: At one end, the junction sequence differs from germline, possibly due to a read error. The chain is built from TRBV28 and TRBJ2-7, with no clear D. The V gene's germline CDR1 is MDHEN and CDR2 SYDVKM. This CDR3 is 12 amino acids long. Here the CDR3 reads CASSPPTPGWDF. In DNA, the CDR3 is TGTGCCAGCAGTCCTCCTACCCCCGGGTGGGACTTC.

The rearrangement links TRBV10-3 to TRBJ1-3, with D hard to call. V was cut by 6 bases and J by 0 bases, with 6 bases left in between. CDR1 and CDR2 (germline): ENHRY, SYGVKD. The CDR3 has 13 residues. The CDR3 DNA reads TGTGCCATCAGGGGATACTCTGGAAACACCATATATTTT. As protein: CAIRGYSGNTIYF.

The CDR3 here is CASSNQGNVQPQHF. CDR3 bases: TGTGCCAGTAGCAACCAGGGTAACGTTCAGCCCCAGCATTTT. This chain joins TRBV19 and TRBJ1-5; possibly TRBD1 for D (5 bases). The CDR3 has 14 amino acids. Germline assignment: CDR1 LNHDA and CDR2 SQIVND (reference sequence). V was pared by 6 bases and J by 6 bases, with 15 bases between.

V is TRBV7-6 and J is TRBJ2-7; D is uncertain. V was cut by 5 bases and J by 3 bases, with 11 bases left in between. CDR1 and CDR2 (germline): SGHVS, FNYEAQ. The CDR3 has 13 residues. CDR3 bases: TGTGCCAGCAGCCCAGGTGGATTCTACGAGCAGTACTTC. It encodes CASSPGGFYEQYF.

Concerning this clone itself: Germline and junction disagree at one end, which may indicate a read error. V and J are TRBV4-1 and TRBJ2-1; no clear D gene. The CDR3 is made up of 13 amino acids. Per germline, CDR1 MGHRA and CDR2 YSYEKL. This chain's CDR3 is CASSPPSFNEQFF. In nucleotides, the CDR3 is TGCGCCAGCAGCCCGCCATCCTTCAATGAGCAGTTCTTC.

The CDR3 DNA reads as TGTGCCAGCAGTTACGGACAGGGTGGCTACACCTTC. This translates into CASSYGQGGYTF. The chain is built from TRBV2 and TRBJ1-2; 8 bases are shared with TRBD1. CDR3 length: 12 amino acids. After removal of 5 bases from V and 7 bases from J, the junction contained 3 bases not matched to a gene. Germline values: CDR1 SNHLY, CDR2 FYNNEI.

The chain recombines TRBV6-4 with TRBJ2-3; no clear D. Between the trimmed V and J ends, which lost 2 bases and 0 bases, there was a span of 9 bases. Germline lookup yields CDR1 MRHNA and CDR2 SNTAGT. The CDR3 runs 15 residues. CDR3 sequence reads: CASSDLPSSTDTQYF. The CDR3 DNA reads TGTGCCAGCAGTGACCTCCCGTCTAGCACAGATACGCAGTATTTT.

The rearrangement links TRBV2 to TRBJ2-6; TRBD1 is a possible D gene (5 bases). Germline V gene sequence: CDR1 SNHLY, CDR2 FYNNEI. Trimming left V 1 base short and J 3 bases short, with 13 bases between. The CDR3 has 17 residues. This chain's CDR3 is CASSEGQGRSGANVLTF. DNA of the CDR3: TGTGCCAGCAGTGAAGGCCAGGGCCGCAGTGGGGCCAACGTCCTGACTTTC. The full variable domain, rest sourced from reference TRBV2 and TRBJ2-6, is EPEVTQTPSHQVTQMGQEVILRCVPISNHLYFYWYRQILGQKVEFLVSFYNNEISEKSEIFDDQFSVERPDGSNFTLKIRSTKLEDSAMYFCASSEGQGRSGANVLTFGAGSRLTVL.

The gene calls are TRBV6-1 and TRBJ1-4, with a possible D match to TRBD1 (5 bases). The germline gives CDR1 MNHNS, CDR2 SASEGT. The V and J ends lost 3 bases and 0 bases respectively, with 5 bases between them. The CDR3 contains 14 residues. This CDR3 is CASSEGATNEKLFF. The CDR3, as DNA: TGTGCCAGCAGTGAGGGGGCAACTAATGAAAAACTGTTTTTT.

This clone turned up a few times. J is TRBJ1-6 and V is TRBV19; D not certain. Germline V gene sequence: CDR1 LNHDA, CDR2 SQIVND (reference sequence). V was shortened by 6 bases and J by 10 bases, with 10 bases between the two germline ends. The length of the CDR3 is 12 residues. The DNA of the CDR3 is TGTGCCAGTAGCCTGCTCGGCTCACCCCTCCACTTT. Residues: CASSLLGSPLHF.